The 15 T cell receptor beta chains given below trace back to one sample, sequenced in a study of cytomegalovirus exposure and HLA in healthy donors. The PCR had 60 Vbeta and 13 Jbeta primers. Produced via immunoSEQ multiplex PCR; TCRdb's table is partial and in-frame only. The top ten hold 3.6% of the sample, which has about 120,000 clones, under 90% seen once. The material sequenced was PBMCs. Receptor source: a woman in her thirties or forties in good health and CMV-seropositive.

The chain has TRBV7-2 and TRBJ2-5, with no clear D. Trimming shortened V by 5 bases and J by 4 bases, and 5 bases separated the two germline ends. Germline V lookup: CDR1 SGHTA, CDR2 FQGNSA. The length of the CDR3 is 11 residues. In DNA, the CDR3 is TGTGCCAGCAGCGGGCGAGAGACCCAGTACTTC. Its translation is CASSGRETQYF.

The rearrangement joins TRBV19 to TRBJ2-5; D gene uncertain. Trimming cost V 7 bases and J 3 bases, with 9 bases left between them. The germline V gene encodes CDR1 LNHDA and CDR2 SQIVND (reference sequence). The CDR3 has 12 amino acids. The CDR3 bases are TGTGCCAGTAATCGCGGTAAAGAGACCCAGTACTTC. Translated, it gives CASNRGKETQYF.

The sample holds one count of this clone. V is TRBV10-3 and J is TRBJ1-1; 8 bases agree with TRBD1. The CDR3 has 19 residues. Germline V gene lookup returns CDR1 ENHRY and CDR2 SYGVKD. The trim removed 7 bases at V and 0 bases at J, leaving 19 bases unmatched. The DNA for the CDR3 is TGTGCCATCATTAGCAAACGATTGTCAGGGGGCACGGTGAACACTGAAGCTTTCTTT. This codes for CAIISKRLSGGTVNTEAFF.

The chain uses TRBV5-1 and TRBJ2-1; TRBD2 aligns across 8 bases. J gave up 5 bases and V 2 bases, and 6 bases lay outside the gene matches. The CDR3 totals 15 residues. The germline V gene has CDR1 SGHRS and CDR2 YFSETQ. DNA for the CDR3: TGCGCCAGCAGCTTAGTCTTAGCGGGGAACAATGAGCAGTTCTTC. This encodes CASSLVLAGNNEQFF.

This chain links TRBV29-1 with TRBJ2-7, with 7 nucleotides matching TRBD1. The J segment lost 3 bases and the V segment lost 6 bases, leaving 14 bases of the junction unmatched. CDR3 length: 15 residues. CDR1 is SQVTM, CDR2 ANQGSEA, per germline. The CDR3 sequence is CSVGFWSGQSYEQYF. The CDR3 nucleotides are TGCAGCGTCGGTTTTTGGTCGGGACAGAGCTACGAGCAGTACTTC.

The CDR3 DNA is TGTGCCAGCAGCGTTCGAGCGGGAGAAACGAATGAGCAGTTCTTC. The encoded protein is CASSVRAGETNEQFF. The rearrangement uses TRBV9 and TRBJ2-1; 8 bases match TRBD2. CDR3 length: 15 amino acids. Germline-derived CDR1 and CDR2 are SGDLS and YYNGEE. V was pared by 2 bases and J by 7 bases, with 8 bases of the junction left unmatched.

J is TRBJ1-2 and V is TRBV7-9, with D perhaps matching TRBD1 (6 bases). The CDR3 sequence is 15 residues long. The germline CDR1 and CDR2 sequences are SEHNR and FQNEAQ (reference sequence). V shed 5 bases and J shed 8 bases, with 21 bases lying between them. The CDR3 nucleotides are TGTGCCAGCAGCCCACAACTTACCCACAGGGACGGCTACACCTTC. This encodes CASSPQLTHRDGYTF. The whole variable domain, filled in from reference TRBV7-9 and TRBJ1-2, reads DTGVSQNPRHKITKRGQNVTFRCDPISEHNRLYWYRQTLGQGPEFLTYFQNEAQLEKSRLLSDRFSAERPKGSFSTLEIQRTEQGDSAMYLCASSPQLTHRDGYTFGSGTRLTVV.

The V gene is TRBV29-1, the J gene TRBJ1-2; D is ambiguous. V lost 2 bases and J 1 base, leaving 23 bases between the germline ends. CDR1 and CDR2 (germline): SQVTM, ANQGSEA. CDR3 size: 18 residues. The CDR3 loop is CSVEKEVTAKKSNYGYTF. The CDR3 bases are TGCAGCGTTGAAAAGGAGGTGACGGCCAAGAAAAGTAACTATGGCTACACCTTC.

This clone is medium-sized (0.01 to 0.1%). The chain recombines TRBV28 with TRBJ2-7, with D hard to call. With 4 bases removed from V and 3 bases from J, the gap between germline ends came to 7 bases. Germline CDR1 MDHEN, CDR2 SYDVKM. There are 12 residues in the CDR3. For the CDR3, the DNA is TGTGCCAGCAGTTCCCCCTACTACGAGCAGTACTTC. Its protein is CASSSPYYEQYF.

The genes are TRBV2 and TRBJ2-4, with D possibly TRBD2 on 6 matching bases. The CDR3 has 13 residues. CDR1 and CDR2 (germline): SNHLY, FYNNEI. V dropped 9 bases and J dropped 0 bases, with 9 bases sitting between them. The chain's CDR3 is CASTGEAKNIQYF. As DNA, the CDR3 is TGTGCCAGTACGGGGGAAGCCAAAAACATTCAGTACTTC.

The V call is TRBV7-9, the J call TRBJ2-7; D is perhaps TRBD1 (6 bases). CDR1 and CDR2 (germline): SEHNR, FQNEAQ (reference sequence). The V and J ends lost 2 bases and 1 base respectively, with 18 bases between them. The CDR3 runs to 17 residues. This CDR3 reads CASSLSWGLLTSYEQYF. As DNA, the CDR3 is TGTGCCAGCAGCTTAAGTTGGGGGCTATTAACATCCTACGAGCAGTACTTC.

The chain carries TRBV9 and TRBJ2-7; 8 nucleotides line up with TRBD1. CDR1 SGDLS and CDR2 YYNGEE come from the germline V gene. CDR3 size: 17 residues. V lost 5 bases to trimming and J lost 1 base; unmatched junction nucleotides: 14. The CDR3: CASSQAGGPLESYEQYF. CDR3 in DNA: TGTGCCAGCAGTCAGGCAGGGGGCCCTTTGGAGTCCTACGAGCAGTACTTC.

J is TRBJ2-5 and V is TRBV7-6; D gene uncertain. Germline lookup yields CDR1 SGHVS and CDR2 FNYEAQ. Trimming stripped 0 bases from V and 2 bases from J, with 7 bases between. CDR3 length: 14 residues. The CDR3 DNA follows: TGTGCCAGCAGCTTAGCTTCAGAACAAGAGACCCAGTACTTC. Protein product: CASSLASEQETQYF.

The chain has TRBV21-1 and TRBJ2-5; no DNA check was done on the table's D call, TRBD2. TRBV21-1 is termed a pseudogene. The CDR3 has 11 amino acids. The CDR3 DNA sequence: TGTGCCAGCACCTACCTTGGGACCCAGTACTTC. Its protein is CASTYLGTQYF.

The rearrangement joins TRBV2 to TRBJ2-3; 10 positions match TRBD2. Germline V gives CDR1 SNHLY, CDR2 FYNNEI. The CDR3 totals 17 residues. V lost 3 bases and J lost 0; bases outside the gene matches: 6. In DNA form, the CDR3 reads TGTGCCAGCAGTGATGGCGTAGCGGGAGGTAGCACAGATACGCAGTATTTT. It translates to CASSDGVAGGSTDTQYF. Looking up the rest from reference TRBV2 and TRBJ2-3 gives the full variable domain: EPEVTQTPSHQVTQMGQEVILRCVPISNHLYFYWYRQILGQKVEFLVSFYNNEISEKSEIFDDQFSVERPDGSNFTLKIRSTKLEDSAMYFCASSDGVAGGSTDTQYFGPGTRLTVL.